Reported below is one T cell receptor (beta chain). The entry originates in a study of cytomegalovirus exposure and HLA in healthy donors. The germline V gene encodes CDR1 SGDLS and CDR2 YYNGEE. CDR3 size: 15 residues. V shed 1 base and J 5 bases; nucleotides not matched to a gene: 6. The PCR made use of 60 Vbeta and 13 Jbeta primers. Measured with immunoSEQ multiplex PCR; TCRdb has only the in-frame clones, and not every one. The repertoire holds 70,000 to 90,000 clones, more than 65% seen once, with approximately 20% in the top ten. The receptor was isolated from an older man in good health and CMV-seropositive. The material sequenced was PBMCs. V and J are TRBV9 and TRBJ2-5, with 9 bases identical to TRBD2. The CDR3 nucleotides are TGTGCCAGCAGCGTAATTAGCGGGGGCCTGGAGACCCAGTACTTC. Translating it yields CASSVISGGLETQYF.